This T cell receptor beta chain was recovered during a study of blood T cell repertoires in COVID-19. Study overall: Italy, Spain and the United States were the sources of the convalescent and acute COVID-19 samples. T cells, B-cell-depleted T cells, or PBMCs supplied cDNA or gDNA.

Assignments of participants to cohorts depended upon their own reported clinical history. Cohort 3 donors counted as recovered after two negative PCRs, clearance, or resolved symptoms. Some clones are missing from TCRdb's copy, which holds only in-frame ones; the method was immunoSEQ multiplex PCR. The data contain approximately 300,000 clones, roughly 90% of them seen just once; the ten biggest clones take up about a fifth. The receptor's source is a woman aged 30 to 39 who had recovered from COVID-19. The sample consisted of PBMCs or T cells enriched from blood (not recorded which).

The chain's CDR3 is CSVTDSYLIQYF. In DNA form, the CDR3 reads TGCAGCGTAACTGACAGCTACCTCATTCAGTACTTC. V gene TRBV29-1 combines with J gene TRBJ2-4; the D gene is possibly TRBD1 (5 bases). The CDR3 is 12 amino acids. V dropped 6 bases and J dropped 9 bases, with 15 bases sitting between them. The germline V gene encodes CDR1 SQVTM and CDR2 ANQGSEA.